These T cell receptor beta chains were read from a single sample in a study of control samples from healthy donors and cancer patients. This table comes from immunoSEQ multiplex PCR, and its TCRdb copy is limited to in-frame clones, with some not included. This table has around 19,000 clones, 80% to 90% appearing once. Sequencing was performed on PBMCs. Receptor source: a woman aged 70-85 years with lung cancer. CDR3s leave out the opening cysteine and the closing phenylalanine or tryptophan. D genes are given only for firm matches.

V: TRBV5-4
J: TRBJ1-2
D: TRBD1
CDR3: ASHPGTEGIYGYT

V: TRBV19
J: TRBJ2-1
D: -
CDR3: ASSKDREYYNEQF

V: TRBV6-1
J: TRBJ2-1
D: -
CDR3: ASSEWTPYNEQF

V: TRBV6-5
J: TRBJ1-2
D: TRBD1
CDR3: ASKGTGVGGYT

V: TRBV29-1
J: TRBJ2-1
D: -
CDR3: SIKRERVQIHEQF

V: TRBV11-3
J: TRBJ1-1
D: -
CDR3: ASSLAADTEAF

V: TRBV5-1
J: TRBJ1-2
D: TRBD1
CDR3: ASSFDRDRQDSYGYT

V: TRBV20-1
J: TRBJ2-7
D: -
CDR3: SCGSLIEQY

V: TRBV4-3
J: TRBJ1-5
D: -
CDR3: ASSQDRQLSNQPQH

V: TRBV27
J: TRBJ1-5
D: -
CDR3: ASSLGVGGQPQH

V: TRBV10-3
J: TRBJ1-6
D: -
CDR3: AISGDSHYNSPLH

V: TRBV12-3/TRBV12-4
J: TRBJ2-7
D: TRBD2
CDR3: ASSLIRGSEQY

V: TRBV4-1
J: TRBJ1-2
D: -
CDR3: ASSQVLGQGANYGYT

V: TRBV7-3
J: TRBJ2-5
D: TRBD1
CDR3: ASSLPGGETQY

V: TRBV19
J: TRBJ1-5
D: -
CDR3: ASSIWGNQPQH

V: TRBV28
J: TRBJ1-1
D: -
CDR3: ASSGRDRGGTEAF

V: TRBV11-3
J: TRBJ2-5
D: -
CDR3: ASSSAKGTQY

V: TRBV24-1
J: TRBJ2-5
D: TRBD1
CDR3: ATSDATGGSETQY

V: TRBV29-1
J: TRBJ1-3
D: -
CDR3: SVSGAGNTIY

V: TRBV11-3
J: TRBJ2-2
D: -
CDR3: ASSLGGANTGELF

V: TRBV6-5
J: TRBJ2-3
D: TRBD2
CDR3: ASSWTSGKDTQY

V: TRBV15
J: TRBJ1-2
D: -
CDR3: ATSYSRSYT

V: TRBV5-1
J: TRBJ2-1
D: -
CDR3: ASSFTDEQF

V: TRBV27
J: TRBJ2-5
D: -
CDR3: ASSLSDSRETQY

V: TRBV28
J: TRBJ2-1
D: TRBD2
CDR3: ASSSGTSGLALSYNEQF

V: TRBV7-9
J: TRBJ2-5
D: -
CDR3: ASTKPQQETQY

V: TRBV9
J: TRBJ2-1
D: -
CDR3: ASSVGNSQPQEQF

V: TRBV19
J: TRBJ2-2
D: -
CDR3: ASSARGLFGELF

V: TRBV6-5
J: TRBJ2-1
D: TRBD2
CDR3: ASRLAGEGEQF

V: TRBV10-3
J: TRBJ1-5
D: -
CDR3: AISPQDSNQPQH

V: TRBV29-1
J: TRBJ2-1
D: -
CDR3: SEKTGTDEQF

V: TRBV10-3
J: TRBJ2-2
D: TRBD2
CDR3: AIRRETGELF

V: TRBV5-1
J: TRBJ1-5
D: -
CDR3: ASSLSVEDNQPQH

V: TRBV5-1
J: TRBJ1-1
D: TRBD1
CDR3: ASSLSPGGMNTEAF

V: TRBV29-1
J: TRBJ1-1
D: -
CDR3: SVVPSTEAF

V: TRBV28
J: TRBJ1-2
D: -
CDR3: ASRKLGMGLAYGYT

V: TRBV5-6
J: TRBJ2-3
D: -
CDR3: ASSQDPGTDTQY

V: TRBV27
J: TRBJ2-5
D: -
CDR3: ASHRGGSGETQY

V: TRBV7-3
J: TRBJ2-7
D: -
CDR3: ASSPGPTYEQY

V: TRBV12-1
J: TRBJ2-7
D: -
CDR3: ASSFVGVSLYEQY

V: TRBV3-1/TRBV3-2
J: TRBJ2-2
D: TRBD1
CDR3: ASSQDGSGGDTGELF

V: TRBV30
J: TRBJ1-3
D: -
CDR3: AWAEGGTSGNTIY